This T cell receptor beta chain was observed in a study of T cell responses to AZD1222 COVID-19 vaccine. Findings of the study overall: Recipients of two AZD1222 doses showed rising Spike-specific TCR breadth and depth.

As regards this clone: Its target is not known.

The CDR3 length is 14 residues. The germline V gene has CDR1 MNHEY and CDR2 SVGAGI. The J segment lost 3 bases and the V segment lost 6 bases, leaving 8 bases of the junction unmatched. This table comes from immunoSEQ multiplex PCR, and its TCRdb copy is limited to in-frame clones, with some not included. The sample lists about 86,000 clones; approximately 89% were seen once. Sample: peripheral blood, taken on day 0 of AZD1222 vaccination. The chain is built from TRBV6-5 and TRBJ2-7; 7 nucleotides align to TRBD1. The TCR comes from an adult in good health. The DNA for the CDR3 is TGTGCCAGCAGAAGACAGGGTACGATCTACGAGCAGTACTTC. Its protein product is CASRRQGTIYEQYF.